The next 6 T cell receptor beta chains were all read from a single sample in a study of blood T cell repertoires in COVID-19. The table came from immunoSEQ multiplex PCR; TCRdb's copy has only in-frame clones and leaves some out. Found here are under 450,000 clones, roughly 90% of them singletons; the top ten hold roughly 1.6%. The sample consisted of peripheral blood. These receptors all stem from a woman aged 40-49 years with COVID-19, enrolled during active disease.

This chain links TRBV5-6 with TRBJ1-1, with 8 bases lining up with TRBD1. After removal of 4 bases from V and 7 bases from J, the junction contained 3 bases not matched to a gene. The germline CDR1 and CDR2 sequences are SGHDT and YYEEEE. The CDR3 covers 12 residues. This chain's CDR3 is CASSPGTGEAFF. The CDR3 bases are TGTGCCAGCAGCCCCGGGACAGGTGAAGCTTTCTTT.

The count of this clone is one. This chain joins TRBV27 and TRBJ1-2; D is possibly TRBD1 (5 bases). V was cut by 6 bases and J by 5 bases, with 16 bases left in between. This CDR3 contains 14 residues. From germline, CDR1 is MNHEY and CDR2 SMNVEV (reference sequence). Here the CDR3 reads CASSSPRGSYGYTF. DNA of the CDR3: TGTGCCAGCAGCTCCCCTCGGGGGAGTTATGGCTACACCTTC.

The CDR3 DNA reads as TGTGCCAGCAGCTCCGGGGTTGGCTACACCTTC. Encoded protein: CASSSGVGYTF. The chain uses TRBV7-9 and TRBJ1-2; D gene uncertain. Germline assignment: CDR1 SEHNR and CDR2 FQNEAQ (reference sequence). V was shortened by 4 bases and J by 7 bases, with 7 bases between the two germline ends. CDR3 length equals 11 residues.

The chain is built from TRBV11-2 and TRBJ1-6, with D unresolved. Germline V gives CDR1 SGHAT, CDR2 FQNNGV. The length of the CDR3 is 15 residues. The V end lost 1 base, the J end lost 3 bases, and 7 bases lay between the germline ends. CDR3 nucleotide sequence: TGTGCCAGCAGCTTAGGCGGGGTCTATAATTCACCCCTCCACTTT. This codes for CASSLGGVYNSPLHF.

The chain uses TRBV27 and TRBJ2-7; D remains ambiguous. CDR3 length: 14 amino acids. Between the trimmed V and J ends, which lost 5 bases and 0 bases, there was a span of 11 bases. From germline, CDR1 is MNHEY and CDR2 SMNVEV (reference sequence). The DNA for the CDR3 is TGTGCCAGCAGTCCCTCGTCGAGCTCCTACGAGCAGTACTTC. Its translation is CASSPSSSSYEQYF.

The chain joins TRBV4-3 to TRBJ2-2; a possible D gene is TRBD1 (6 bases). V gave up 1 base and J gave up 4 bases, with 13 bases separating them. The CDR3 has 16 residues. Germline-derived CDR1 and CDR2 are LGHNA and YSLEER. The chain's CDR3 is CASSQGSTGRTGELFF. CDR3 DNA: TGCGCCAGCAGCCAAGGTTCAACAGGGCGCACCGGGGAGCTGTTTTTT.